The next 8 T cell receptor beta chains were all read from a single sample in a study of T-cell memory formation after mild COVID-19. TCRdb independently ran MiXCR on the 5' RACE reads; one entry per CDR3 protein. The sample lists 250,000 to 350,000 distinct CDR3 sequences, about 16% seen once, with 23% in the top ten. Specimen: PBMCs or a T cell subset sorted from them (not recorded which). The receptors stem from a young man who had mild COVID-19 (a few samples of this study predate the infection). Cell type and time point are not known.

V and J are TRBV19 and TRBJ1-3; no clear D. Germline V CDR1 and CDR2: LNHDA, SQIVND (reference sequence). The CDR3 loop spans 14 amino acids. V was trimmed by 7 bases and J by 0 bases, leaving 10 bases between them. The CDR3 here is CASTVPPSGNTIYF. The CDR3 DNA sequence: TGTGCCAGTACGGTGCCGCCCTCTGGAAACACCATATATTTT. The variable domain in full, completed from reference TRBV19 and TRBJ1-3, reads DGGITQSPKYLFRKEGQNVTLSCEQNLNHDAMYWYRQDPGQGLRLIYYSQIVNDFQKGDIAEGYSVSREKKESFPLTVTSAQKNPTAFYLCASTVPPSGNTIYFGEGSWLTVV.

This clonotype was detected many times. The V and J genes are TRBV3-1 and TRBJ2-5; D ambiguous. Trimming shortened V by 1 base and J by 7 bases, and 4 bases separated the two germline ends. The CDR3 has 11 amino acids. Per the germline V gene, CDR1 is LGHDT and CDR2 is YNNKEL (reference sequence). The CDR3, as DNA: TGTGCCAGCAGCCAAGTTGGGACCCAGTACTTC. This codes for CASSQVGTQYF.

This clonotype was counted a few times. The rearrangement joins TRBV7-6 to TRBJ2-6; D uncertain. CDR1 is SGHVS and CDR2 is FNYEAQ in the germline V gene. The ends were cut back, 5 bases at V and 0 bases at J, with 11 bases in the middle. The CDR3 is made up of 16 amino acids. CDR3 protein: CASSPQLVSGANVLTF. The CDR3 bases are TGTGCCAGCAGCCCACAATTAGTCTCTGGGGCCAACGTCCTGACTTTC.

The chain is built from TRBV5-4 and TRBJ1-1, with D hard to call. V was clipped by 3 bases and J by 1 base, with 7 bases between them. Germline assignment: CDR1 SGHNT and CDR2 YYREEE (reference sequence). The CDR3 has 13 amino acids. The CDR3 region has the DNA TGTGCCAGCAGCTCCTCCTCGAACACTGAAGCTTTCTTT. Protein: CASSSSSNTEAFF.

This clonotype was recorded at least ten times. The chain has TRBV11-1 and TRBJ2-7; 10 bases are a match to TRBD1. With V trimmed by 5 bases and J by 4 bases, 8 bases remained unmatched. This CDR3 spans 15 amino acids. CDR1 SGHAT and CDR2 FQDESV come from the germline V gene (reference sequence). This CDR3 is CASSADRGQTYEQYF. The CDR3 DNA is TGTGCCAGCAGCGCAGACAGGGGGCAGACGTACGAGCAGTACTTC.

This clonotype was seen more than once but under ten times. This chain connects TRBV5-5 to TRBJ2-2, with TRBD2 identical over 10 bases. CDR1 and CDR2 from the germline V gene are SGHKS and YYEKEE (reference sequence). V gave up 4 bases and J gave up 5 bases; unmatched junction bases: 5. The CDR3 covers 15 residues. The CDR3 reads CASSPGTSETGELFF. The CDR3 nucleotides are TGTGCCAGCAGCCCGGGGACTAGCGAGACCGGGGAGCTGTTTTTT.

This clonotype was counted ten times or more. The rearrangement uses TRBV6-5 and TRBJ2-1; 9 bases are a match to TRBD2. Germline-derived CDR1 and CDR2 are MNHEY and SVGAGI. The CDR3 has 16 residues. The junction had 13 bases not matched to a gene; V was cut back by 5 bases and J by 8 bases. The CDR3 nucleotides read TGTGCCAGCAGTATTAGCGGGGGCAGTGGTTCGGATGAGCAGTTCTTC. Encoded protein: CASSISGGSGSDEQFF.

CDR3 nucleotide sequence: TGCGCCAGCAACCTAGCCGGGACAGTCTACGAGCAGTACTTC. It yields the protein CASNLAGTVYEQYF. V gene TRBV4-3 combines with J gene TRBJ2-7, with TRBD1 matching 7 bases. Germline-derived CDR1 and CDR2 are LGHNA and YSLEER. The V segment lost 7 bases and the J segment 3 bases; nucleotides outside the gene matches: 9. The CDR3 spans 14 residues.